The 14 T cell receptor beta chains given below trace back to one sample, sequenced in a study of blood T cell repertoires in COVID-19. The method was immunoSEQ multiplex PCR; TCRdb's version includes in-frame clones alone and lacks a portion of them. In the table there are about 93,000 clones, around 86% of which are singletons. Sequenced sample: peripheral blood. Source of these receptors: a man aged 55 to 70 with COVID-19, enrolled during active disease.

The rearrangement links TRBV19 to TRBJ2-3; 9 bases align to TRBD2. CDR1 and CDR2 from the germline V gene are LNHDA and SQIVND (reference sequence). The CDR3 contains 16 residues. The V segment lost 1 base and the J segment 4 bases; nucleotides outside the gene matches: 6. The CDR3 is CASSIAAGGRPDTQYF. As DNA, the CDR3 is TGTGCCAGTAGTATAGCAGCGGGAGGACGACCAGATACGCAGTATTTT.

The V gene is TRBV4-1, the J gene TRBJ1-2, with D maybe TRBD1 (5 bases). The CDR3 is 14 amino acids. Germline CDR1 is MGHRA and CDR2 is YSYEKL. V was cut by 4 bases and J by 7 bases, with 16 bases left in between. As DNA, the CDR3 is TGCGCCAGCAGCCCGGGGGTAAGGGACGGTGGCTACACCTTC. This translates into CASSPGVRDGGYTF.

In DNA, the CDR3 is TGTGCCAGCAGCTCTGTCGCGGCCGAGCAGTACTTC. Its translation: CASSSVAAEQYF. This rearrangement joins TRBV7-8 to TRBJ2-7, with unresolved D. This CDR3 has 12 amino acids. CDR1 and CDR2 (germline): SGHVS, FQNEAQ. V lost 4 bases to trimming and J lost 6 bases, with 10 bases between them.

In nucleotides, the CDR3 is TGTGCCAGCAGTCTACCCCAGCGAGAGCAGTTCTTC. This gives the protein CASSLPQREQFF. V is TRBV6-2 or TRBV6-3 and J is TRBJ2-1; D is unresolved. The CDR3 is made up of 12 amino acids. V gave up 5 bases and J gave up 10 bases, with 12 bases separating them. Germline CDR1 reads MNHEY; CDR2 reads SVGEGT.

The chain recombines TRBV7-9 with TRBJ1-4; 7 bases are a match to TRBD1. V dropped 1 base and J dropped 11; count of bases not matched to a gene: 4. CDR3 length: 13 amino acids. Germline CDR1 and CDR2: SEHNR and FQNEAQ (reference sequence). The CDR3 DNA sequence: TGTGCCAGCAGCTTAGAGGGGGCGCGGAAACTGTTTTTT. This translates into CASSLEGARKLFF.

The chain joins TRBV9 to TRBJ2-7; 8 nucleotides agree with TRBD1. The CDR3 extends over 14 amino acids. V was pared by 5 bases and J by 5 bases, with 9 bases of the junction left unmatched. Germline V gene data show CDR1 as SGDLS and CDR2 as YYNGEE. The CDR3 reads CASSSEDRVDEQYF. CDR3 nucleotides: TGTGCCAGCAGTTCCGAGGACAGGGTCGACGAGCAGTACTTC. Together with reference TRBV9 and TRBJ2-7, the CDR3 gives the full variable domain: DSGVTQTPKHLITATGQRVTLRCSPRSGDLSVYWYQQSLDQGLQFLIQYYNGEERAKGNILERFSAQQFPDLHSELNLSSLELGDSALYFCASSSEDRVDEQYFGPGTRLTVT.

The chain couples TRBV30 to TRBJ1-3; unclear D gene. The V and J ends lost 2 bases and 15 bases respectively, with 17 bases between them. The CDR3 is 12 residues long. Per germline, CDR1 GTSNPN and CDR2 SVGIG (reference sequence). The CDR3 region is CAWSLAGTQGYF. In DNA form, the CDR3 reads TGTGCCTGGAGTCTCGCGGGCACCCAAGGATATTTT.

J is TRBJ1-5 and V is TRBV28; 7 nucleotides line up with TRBD1. The germline gives CDR1 MDHEN, CDR2 SYDVKM. This CDR3 is 15 amino acids long. V shed 2 bases, J shed 4 bases, and the junction held 5 bases outside the gene matches. The CDR3 loop reads CASSLGTVANQPQHF. The CDR3 DNA reads TGTGCCAGCAGTTTAGGGACAGTTGCTAATCAGCCCCAGCATTTT.

The genes are TRBV19 and TRBJ2-1, with TRBD2 as a possible D gene (5 bases). This CDR3 spans 14 amino acids. V was clipped by 3 bases and J by 7 bases, with 13 bases between them. CDR1 and CDR2 from the germline V gene are LNHDA and SQIVND (reference sequence). CDR3 in DNA: TGTGCCAGTAGTATTGTAGCGTGGTTAAATGAGCAGTTCTTC. Amino acid sequence: CASSIVAWLNEQFF.

This chain links TRBV7-9 with TRBJ2-5; a possible D gene is TRBD2 (7 bases). There are 14 residues in the CDR3. Germline loops: CDR1 SEHNR, CDR2 FQNEAQ (reference sequence). The ends were cut back, 1 base at V and 5 bases at J, with 11 bases in the middle. CDR3 nucleotides: TGTGCCAGCAGCTTAGAAGGGGGAGGGGAGACCCAGTACTTC. It translates to CASSLEGGGETQYF.

The rearrangement links TRBV15 to TRBJ2-7; D may be TRBD2 (6 bases). The V and J ends lost 6 bases and 3 bases respectively, with 12 bases between them. The germline V gene encodes CDR1 LNHNV and CDR2 YYDKDF (reference sequence). The CDR3 sequence is 13 residues long. The CDR3 protein is CATREGWSYEQYF. The CDR3 DNA reads TGTGCCACCAGGGAGGGCTGGAGCTACGAGCAGTACTTC. Using reference TRBV15 and TRBJ2-7 for the parts outside the CDR3, the full variable domain is DAMVIQNPRYQVTQFGKPVTLSCSQTLNHNVMYWYQQKSSQAPKLLFHYYDKDFNNEADTPDNFQSRRPNTSFCFLDIRSPGLGDTAMYLCATREGWSYEQYFGPGTRLTVT.

The rearrangement links TRBV7-2 to TRBJ2-3; D might be TRBD2 (5 bases). Germline CDR1 SGHTA, CDR2 FQGNSA. Trimming shortened V by 5 bases and J by 2 bases, and 14 bases separated the two germline ends. The CDR3 runs to 15 residues. CDR3 sequence: CASSPDGGATDTQYF. CDR3 sequence (DNA): TGTGCCAGCAGCCCAGATGGAGGTGCCACAGATACGCAGTATTTT.

The chain joins TRBV7-2 to TRBJ1-2, with D uncertain. V lost 1 base, J lost 4 bases, and 7 bases lay in between. CDR3 size: 13 residues. Germline CDR1 is SGHTA and CDR2 is FQGNSA. In DNA, the CDR3 is TGTGCCAGCAGCTTAGTCAACTTCTATGGCTACACCTTC. Translation: CASSLVNFYGYTF.

The genes are TRBV27 and TRBJ2-5, with 14 positions matching TRBD2. Germline V lookup: CDR1 MNHEY, CDR2 SMNVEV (reference sequence). The junction had 1 base not matched to a gene; V was cut back by 6 bases and J by 1 base. This CDR3 region has 15 residues. For the CDR3, the DNA is TGTGCCAGCAGCGGGACTAGCGGGAGCCAAGAGACCCAGTACTTC. Translated, it gives CASSGTSGSQETQYF.